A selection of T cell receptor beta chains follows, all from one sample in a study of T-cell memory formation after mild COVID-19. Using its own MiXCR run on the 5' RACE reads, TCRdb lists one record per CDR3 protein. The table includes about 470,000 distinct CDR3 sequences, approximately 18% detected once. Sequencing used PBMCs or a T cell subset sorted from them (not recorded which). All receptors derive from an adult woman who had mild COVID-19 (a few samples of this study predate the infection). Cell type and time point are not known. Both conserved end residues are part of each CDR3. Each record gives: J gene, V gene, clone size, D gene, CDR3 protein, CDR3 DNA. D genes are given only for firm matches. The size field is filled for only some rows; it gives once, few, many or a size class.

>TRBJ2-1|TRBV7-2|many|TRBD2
CASSLHTSEQFF
TGTGCCAGCAGCTTGCATACTAGCGAACAGTTCTTC
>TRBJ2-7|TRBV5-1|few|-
CASSLTGPGYEQYF
TGCGCCAGCAGCTTGACGGGACCAGGGTACGAGCAGTACTTC
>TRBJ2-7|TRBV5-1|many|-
CASSLRQGYEQYF
TGCGCCAGCAGCTTGCGGCAGGGGTACGAGCAGTACTTC
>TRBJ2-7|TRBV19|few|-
CASSNTAKLTKQYF
TGTGCCAGTAGTAATACAGCTAAGCTTACGAAGCAGTACTTC
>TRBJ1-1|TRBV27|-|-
CASSGGNLEAFF
TGTGCCAGCAGTGGAGGGAATCTTGAAGCTTTCTTT
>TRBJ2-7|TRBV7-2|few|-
CASSRREEQYF
TGTGCCAGCAGCCGAAGAGAGGAGCAGTACTTC
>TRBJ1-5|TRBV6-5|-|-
CASSYSNGVPPQHF
TGTGCCAGCAGTTACTCGAACGGGGTCCCGCCCCAGCATTTT
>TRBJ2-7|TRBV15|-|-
CATSSQGGITYEQYF
TGTGCCACCAGCAGCCAAGGAGGTATAACCTACGAGCAGTACTTC
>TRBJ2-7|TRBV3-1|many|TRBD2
CASSQLRSPSGVYEQYF
TGTGCCAGCAGCCAACTAAGGTCCCCTAGCGGGGTATACGAGCAGTACTTC
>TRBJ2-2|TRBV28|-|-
CASSNRVMRTGELFF
TGTGCCAGCAGTAACCGAGTGATGCGGACCGGGGAGCTGTTTTTT
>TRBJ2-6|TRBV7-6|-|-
CASSPQGRFASSGANVLTF
TGTGCCAGCAGCCCCCAAGGAAGGTTCGCGAGCTCTGGGGCCAACGTCCTGACTTTC
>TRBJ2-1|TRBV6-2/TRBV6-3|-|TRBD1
CASSYSTAGGSYNEQFF
TGTGCCAGCAGTTACTCGACGGCAGGGGGCTCCTACAATGAGCAGTTCTTC
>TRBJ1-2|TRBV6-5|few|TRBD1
CASGQGVNYGYTF
TGTGCCAGCGGACAGGGCGTTAACTATGGCTACACCTTC